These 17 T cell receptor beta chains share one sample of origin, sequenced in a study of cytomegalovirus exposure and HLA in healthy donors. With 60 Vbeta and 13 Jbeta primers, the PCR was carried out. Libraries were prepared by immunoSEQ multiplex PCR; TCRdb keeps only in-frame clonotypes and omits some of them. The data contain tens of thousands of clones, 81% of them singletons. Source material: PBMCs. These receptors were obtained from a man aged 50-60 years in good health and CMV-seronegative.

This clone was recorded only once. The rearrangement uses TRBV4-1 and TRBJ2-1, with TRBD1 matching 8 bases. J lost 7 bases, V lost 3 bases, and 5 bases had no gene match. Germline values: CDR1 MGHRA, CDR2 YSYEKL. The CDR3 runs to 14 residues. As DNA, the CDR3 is TGCGCCAGCAGCCAGGGACAGGTAAGAAATGAGCAGTTCTTC. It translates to CASSQGQVRNEQFF.

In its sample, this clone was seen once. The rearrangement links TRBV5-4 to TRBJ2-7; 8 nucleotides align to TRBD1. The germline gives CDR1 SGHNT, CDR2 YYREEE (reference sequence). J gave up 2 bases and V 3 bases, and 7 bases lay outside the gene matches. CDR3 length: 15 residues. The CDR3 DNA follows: TGTGCCAGCAGCTCGGCGGACAGGGCTACCTACGAGCAGTACTTC. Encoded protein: CASSSADRATYEQYF.

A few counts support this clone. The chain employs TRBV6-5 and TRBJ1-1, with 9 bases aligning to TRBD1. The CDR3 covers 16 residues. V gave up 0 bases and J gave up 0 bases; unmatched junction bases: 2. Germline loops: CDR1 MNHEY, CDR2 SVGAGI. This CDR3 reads CASSYSGQGLNTEAFF. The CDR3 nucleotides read TGTGCCAGCAGTTACTCCGGACAGGGGCTGAACACTGAAGCTTTCTTT.

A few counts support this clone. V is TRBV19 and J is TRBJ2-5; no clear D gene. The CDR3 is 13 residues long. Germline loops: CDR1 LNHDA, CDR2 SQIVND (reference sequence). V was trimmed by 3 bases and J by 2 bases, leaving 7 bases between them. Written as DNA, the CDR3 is TGTGCCAGTAGTATGGTCAGTCAAGAGACCCAGTACTTC. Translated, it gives CASSMVSQETQYF.

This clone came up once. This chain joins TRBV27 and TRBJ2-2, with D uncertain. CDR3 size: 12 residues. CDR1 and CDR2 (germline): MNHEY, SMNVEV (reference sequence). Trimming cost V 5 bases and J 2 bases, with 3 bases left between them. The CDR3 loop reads CASSLNTGELFF. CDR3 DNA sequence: TGTGCCAGCAGTCTAAACACCGGGGAGCTGTTTTTT.

CDR3: CASSLGSGGYYTQYF. CDR3 coding DNA: TGTGCCAGCAGCTTAGGAAGCGGGGGCTACTATACGCAGTATTTT. V gene TRBV7-9 combines with J gene TRBJ2-3; 8 bases fit TRBD2. After removal of 1 base from V and 7 bases from J, the junction contained 7 bases not matched to a gene. This CDR3 has 15 amino acids. CDR1 and CDR2 (germline): SEHNR, FQNEAQ (reference sequence).

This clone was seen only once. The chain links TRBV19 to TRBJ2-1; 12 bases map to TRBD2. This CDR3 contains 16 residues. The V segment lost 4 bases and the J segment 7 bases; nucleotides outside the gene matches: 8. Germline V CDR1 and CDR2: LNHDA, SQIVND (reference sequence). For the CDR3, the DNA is TGTGCCAGTAGTAGTGGACTAGCGGGAAGTCGAAATGAGCAGTTCTTC. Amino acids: CASSSGLAGSRNEQFF.

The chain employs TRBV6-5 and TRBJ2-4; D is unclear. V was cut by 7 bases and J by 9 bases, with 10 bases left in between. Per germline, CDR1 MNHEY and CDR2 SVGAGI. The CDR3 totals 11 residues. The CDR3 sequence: CASKYNSIQYF. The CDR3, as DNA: TGTGCCAGCAAGTACAACAGCATTCAGTACTTC.

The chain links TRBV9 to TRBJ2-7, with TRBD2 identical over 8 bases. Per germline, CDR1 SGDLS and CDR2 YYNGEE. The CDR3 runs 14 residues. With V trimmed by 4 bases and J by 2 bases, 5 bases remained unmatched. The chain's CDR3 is CASSPSGGAYEQYF. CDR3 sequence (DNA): TGTGCCAGCAGCCCCTCGGGGGGGGCCTACGAGCAGTACTTC.

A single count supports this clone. CDR3 protein: CASRHSFGQNIQYF. For the CDR3, the DNA is TGTGCCAGCAGGCACAGCTTTGGGCAAAACATTCAGTACTTC. This chain joins TRBV2 and TRBJ2-4; D is uncertain. V was shortened by 6 bases and J by 5 bases, with 14 bases between the two germline ends. The CDR3 has 14 residues. The germline CDR1 and CDR2 sequences are SNHLY and FYNNEI. The whole variable domain, filled in from reference TRBV2 and TRBJ2-4, reads EPEVTQTPSHQVTQMGQEVILRCVPISNHLYFYWYRQILGQKVEFLVSFYNNEISEKSEIFDDQFSVERPDGSNFTLKIRSTKLEDSAMYFCASRHSFGQNIQYFGAGTRLSVL.

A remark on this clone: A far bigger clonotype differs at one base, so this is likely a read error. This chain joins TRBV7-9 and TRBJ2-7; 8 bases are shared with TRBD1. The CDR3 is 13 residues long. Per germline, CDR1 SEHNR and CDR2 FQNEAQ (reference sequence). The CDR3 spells CSSSSGQAYEQYF. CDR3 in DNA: TGTTCCAGCAGCTCGGGACAGGCCTACGAGCAGTACTTC.

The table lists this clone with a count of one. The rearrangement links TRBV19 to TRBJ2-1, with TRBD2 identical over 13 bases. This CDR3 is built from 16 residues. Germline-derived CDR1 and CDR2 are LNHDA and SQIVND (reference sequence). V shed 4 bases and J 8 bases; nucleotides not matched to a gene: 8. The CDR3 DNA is TGTGCCAGTAGTACGACCGGGACTAGCGGGAATCATGAGCAGTTCTTC. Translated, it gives CASSTTGTSGNHEQFF. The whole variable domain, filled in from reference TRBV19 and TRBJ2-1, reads DGGITQSPKYLFRKEGQNVTLSCEQNLNHDAMYWYRQDPGQGLRLIYYSQIVNDFQKGDIAEGYSVSREKKESFPLTVTSAQKNPTAFYLCASSTTGTSGNHEQFFGPGTRLTVL.

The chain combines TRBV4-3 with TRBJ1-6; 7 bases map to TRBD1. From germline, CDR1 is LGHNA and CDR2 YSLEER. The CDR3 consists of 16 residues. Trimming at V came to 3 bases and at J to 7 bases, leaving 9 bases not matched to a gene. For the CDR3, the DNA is TGCGCCAGCAGCCAGCACCTCCCGGGACAGAATTCACCCCTCCACTTT. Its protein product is CASSQHLPGQNSPLHF.

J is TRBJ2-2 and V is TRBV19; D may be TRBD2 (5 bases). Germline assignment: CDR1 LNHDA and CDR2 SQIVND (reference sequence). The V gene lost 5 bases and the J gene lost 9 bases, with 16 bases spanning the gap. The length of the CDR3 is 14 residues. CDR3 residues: CASSSGGHRWELFF. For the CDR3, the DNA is TGTGCCAGTAGTTCGGGCGGGCACCGTTGGGAGCTGTTTTTT. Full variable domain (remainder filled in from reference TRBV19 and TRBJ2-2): DGGITQSPKYLFRKEGQNVTLSCEQNLNHDAMYWYRQDPGQGLRLIYYSQIVNDFQKGDIAEGYSVSREKKESFPLTVTSAQKNPTAFYLCASSSGGHRWELFFGEGSRLTVL.

CDR3 loop: CASSTTSGRAFYNEQFF. The CDR3 DNA reads TGTGCCAGCAGCACGACTAGCGGGAGGGCCTTCTACAATGAGCAGTTCTTC. The gene calls are TRBV9 and TRBJ2-1; 14 bases are shared with TRBD2. V gave up 4 bases and J gave up 3 bases; unmatched junction bases: 6. The CDR3 length is 17 residues. Per the germline V gene, CDR1 is SGDLS and CDR2 is YYNGEE.

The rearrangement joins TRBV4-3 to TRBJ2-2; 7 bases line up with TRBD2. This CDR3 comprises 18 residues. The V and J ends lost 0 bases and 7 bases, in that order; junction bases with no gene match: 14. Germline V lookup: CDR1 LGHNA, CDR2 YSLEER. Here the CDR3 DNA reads TGCGCCAGCAGCCAAGATCCCAGCGGGACTCCGGGGGGCGGGGAGCTGTTTTTT. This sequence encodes CASSQDPSGTPGGGELFF.

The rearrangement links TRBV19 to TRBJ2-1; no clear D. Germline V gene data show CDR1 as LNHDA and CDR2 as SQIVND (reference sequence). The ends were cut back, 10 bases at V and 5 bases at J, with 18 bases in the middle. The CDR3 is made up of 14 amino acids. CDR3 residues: CATHDRGHHNEQFF. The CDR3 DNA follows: TGTGCCACCCACGACCGAGGCCATCACAATGAGCAGTTCTTC.